The subject of this entry is one T cell receptor beta chain. This specimen includes other DNA sequences encoding the same CDR3. Method: immunoSEQ multiplex PCR; TCRdb's copy keeps in-frame clones and lacks some. The data show about 95,000 clones, with 67% seen just once and about 48% held by the top ten. These data are taken from a study of shared clonotypes between healthy human individuals. The wider study: CD4 naive cells filled three plates per donor, CD4 memory three, CD8 naive two and CD8 memory one.

The CDR3 consists of 11 residues. V lost 3 bases to trimming and J lost 4 bases, with 4 bases between them. Germline V gene data show CDR1 as MDHEN and CDR2 as SYDVKM. This receptor was taken from a man aged 25-40 years in good health. This chain connects TRBV28 to TRBJ2-7; D not certain. Input material: memory CD8+ T cells sorted from blood. This sample's subset: CD45RO+ cells pooled with CCR7-negative TemRA cells. CDR3 nucleotide sequence: TGTGCCAGCAGTTTTTTATACGAGCAGTACTTC. Amino acids: CASSFLYEQYF. Based on the CDR3 plus reference TRBV28 and TRBJ2-7, the full variable domain is DVKVTQSSRYLVKRTGEKVFLECVQDMDHENMFWYRQDPGLGLRLIYFSYDVKMKEKGDIPEGYSVSREKKERFSLILESASTNQTSMYLCASSFLYEQYFGPGTRLTVT.